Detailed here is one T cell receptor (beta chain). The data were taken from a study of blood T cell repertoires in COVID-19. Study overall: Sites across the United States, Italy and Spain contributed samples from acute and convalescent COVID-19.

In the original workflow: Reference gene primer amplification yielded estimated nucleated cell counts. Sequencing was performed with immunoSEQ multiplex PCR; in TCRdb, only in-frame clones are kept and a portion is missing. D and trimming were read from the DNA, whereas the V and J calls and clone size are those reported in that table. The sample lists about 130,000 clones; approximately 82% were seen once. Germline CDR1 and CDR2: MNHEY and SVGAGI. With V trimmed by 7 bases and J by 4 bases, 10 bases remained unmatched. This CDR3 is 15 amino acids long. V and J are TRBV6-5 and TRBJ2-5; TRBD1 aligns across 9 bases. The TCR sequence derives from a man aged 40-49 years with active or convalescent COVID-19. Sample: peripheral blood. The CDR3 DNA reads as TGTGCCAGCATTATAACAGGGGGCTCGGGAGAGACCCAGTACTTC. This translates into CASIITGGSGETQYF.